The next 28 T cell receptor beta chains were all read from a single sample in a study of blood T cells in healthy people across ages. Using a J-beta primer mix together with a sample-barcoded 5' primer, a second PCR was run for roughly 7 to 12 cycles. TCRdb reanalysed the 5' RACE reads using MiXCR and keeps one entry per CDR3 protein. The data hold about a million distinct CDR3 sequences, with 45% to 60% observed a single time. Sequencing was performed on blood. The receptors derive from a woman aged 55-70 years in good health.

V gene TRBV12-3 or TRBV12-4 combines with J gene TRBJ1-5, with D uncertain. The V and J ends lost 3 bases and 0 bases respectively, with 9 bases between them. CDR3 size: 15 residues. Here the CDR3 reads CASSFLASSNQPQHF. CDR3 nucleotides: TGTGCCAGCAGTTTCCTGGCCTCTAGCAATCAGCCCCAGCATTTT.

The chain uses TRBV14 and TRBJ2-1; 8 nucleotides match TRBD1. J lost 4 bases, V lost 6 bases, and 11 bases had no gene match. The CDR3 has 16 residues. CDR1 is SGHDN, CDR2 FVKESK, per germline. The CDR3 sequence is CASRPTGQGGYNEQFF. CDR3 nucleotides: TGTGCCAGCAGACCTACAGGACAGGGCGGTTACAATGAGCAGTTCTTC.

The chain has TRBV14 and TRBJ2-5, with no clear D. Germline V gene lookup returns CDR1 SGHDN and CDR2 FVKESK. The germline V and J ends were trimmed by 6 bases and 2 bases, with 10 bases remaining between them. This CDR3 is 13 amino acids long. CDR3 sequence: CASSSLQQETQYF. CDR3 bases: TGTGCCAGCAGTAGTCTACAGCAAGAGACCCAGTACTTC.

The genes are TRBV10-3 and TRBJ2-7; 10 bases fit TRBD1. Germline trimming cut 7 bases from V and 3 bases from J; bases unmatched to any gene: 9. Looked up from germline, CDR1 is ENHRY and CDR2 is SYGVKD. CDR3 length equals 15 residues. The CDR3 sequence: CAITPGQGMNYEQYF. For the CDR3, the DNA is TGTGCCATCACCCCGGGACAGGGGATGAACTACGAGCAGTACTTC.

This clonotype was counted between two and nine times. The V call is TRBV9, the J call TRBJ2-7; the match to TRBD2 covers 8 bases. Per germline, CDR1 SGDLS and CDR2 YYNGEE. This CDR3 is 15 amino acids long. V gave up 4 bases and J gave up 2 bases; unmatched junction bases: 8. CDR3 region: CASSTSVGLAYEQYF. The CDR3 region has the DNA TGTGCCAGCAGCACCAGCGTGGGACTAGCCTACGAGCAGTACTTC.

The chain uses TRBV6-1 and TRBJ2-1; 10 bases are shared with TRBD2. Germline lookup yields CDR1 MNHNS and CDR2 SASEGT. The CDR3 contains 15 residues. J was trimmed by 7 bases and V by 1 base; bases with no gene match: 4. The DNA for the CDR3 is TGTGCCAGCAGTGAAGAGGGACTAGCGCGGAATGAGCAGTTCTTC. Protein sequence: CASSEEGLARNEQFF.

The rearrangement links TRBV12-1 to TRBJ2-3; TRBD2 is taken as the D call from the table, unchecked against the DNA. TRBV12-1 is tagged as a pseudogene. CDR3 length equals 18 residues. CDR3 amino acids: CASSASGRTRVHTDTQYF. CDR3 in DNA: TGTGCCAGCAGCGCCTCGGGGAGGACCCGAGTCCACACAGATACGCAGTATTTT.

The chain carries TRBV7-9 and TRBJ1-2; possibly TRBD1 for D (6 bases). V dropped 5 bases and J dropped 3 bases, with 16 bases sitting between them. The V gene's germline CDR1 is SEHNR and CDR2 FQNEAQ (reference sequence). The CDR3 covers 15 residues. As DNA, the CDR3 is TGTGCCAGCAGCACCCGACAGGATAAGGACTATGGCTACACCTTC. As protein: CASSTRQDKDYGYTF. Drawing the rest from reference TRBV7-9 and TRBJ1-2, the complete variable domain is DTGVSQNPRHKITKRGQNVTFRCDPISEHNRLYWYRQTLGQGPEFLTYFQNEAQLEKSRLLSDRFSAERPKGSFSTLEIQRTEQGDSAMYLCASSTRQDKDYGYTFGSGTRLTVV.

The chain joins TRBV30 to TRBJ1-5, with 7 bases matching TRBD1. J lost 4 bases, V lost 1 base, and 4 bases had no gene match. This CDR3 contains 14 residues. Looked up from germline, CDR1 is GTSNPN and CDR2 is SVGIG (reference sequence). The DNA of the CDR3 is TGTGCCTGGAGTGGCGGGACAGCTAATCAGCCCCAGCATTTT. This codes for CAWSGGTANQPQHF. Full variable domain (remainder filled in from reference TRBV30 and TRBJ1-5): SQTIHQWPATLVQPVGSPLSLECTVEGTSNPNLYWYRQAAGRGLQLLFYSVGIGQISSEVPQNLSASRPQDRQFILSSKKLLLSDSGFYLCAWSGGTANQPQHFGDGTRLSIL.

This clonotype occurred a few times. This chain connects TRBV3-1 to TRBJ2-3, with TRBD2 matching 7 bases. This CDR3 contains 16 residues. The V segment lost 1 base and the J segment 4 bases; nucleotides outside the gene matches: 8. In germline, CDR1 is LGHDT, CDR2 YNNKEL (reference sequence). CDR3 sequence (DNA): TGTGCCAGCAGCCAAGTGGGAGGGCCTCACGCAGATACGCAGTATTTT. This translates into CASSQVGGPHADTQYF.

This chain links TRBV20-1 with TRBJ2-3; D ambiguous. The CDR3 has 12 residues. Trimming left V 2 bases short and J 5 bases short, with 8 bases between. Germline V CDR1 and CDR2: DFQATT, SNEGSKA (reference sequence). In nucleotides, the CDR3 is TGCAGTGCTAGACCCCTGTTAGATACGCAGTATTTT. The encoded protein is CSARPLLDTQYF.

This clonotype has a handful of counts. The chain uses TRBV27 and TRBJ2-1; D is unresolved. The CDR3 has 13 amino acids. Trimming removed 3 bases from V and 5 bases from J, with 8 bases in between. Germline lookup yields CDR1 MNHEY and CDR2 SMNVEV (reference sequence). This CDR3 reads CASSFRSNNEQFF. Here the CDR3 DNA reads TGTGCCAGCAGTTTTCGGTCCAACAATGAGCAGTTCTTC.

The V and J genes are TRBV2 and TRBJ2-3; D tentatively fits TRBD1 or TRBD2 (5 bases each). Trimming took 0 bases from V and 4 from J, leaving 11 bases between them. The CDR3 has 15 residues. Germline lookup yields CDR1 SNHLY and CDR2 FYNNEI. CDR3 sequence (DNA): TGTGCCAGCAGTGAAGCGGGGCGGGCGGCAGATACGCAGTATTTT. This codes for CASSEAGRAADTQYF.

The CDR3 region has the DNA TGCGCCAGCAGCTTGGATGCTAGAAGAGAGACCCAGTACTTC. It is translated as CASSLDARRETQYF. The chain joins TRBV5-1 to TRBJ2-4; D is ambiguous. The better agreement between TRBJ2-5 and the DNA end casts doubt on the J call. Germline V gene sequence: CDR1 SGHRS, CDR2 YFSETQ. This CDR3 contains 14 residues.

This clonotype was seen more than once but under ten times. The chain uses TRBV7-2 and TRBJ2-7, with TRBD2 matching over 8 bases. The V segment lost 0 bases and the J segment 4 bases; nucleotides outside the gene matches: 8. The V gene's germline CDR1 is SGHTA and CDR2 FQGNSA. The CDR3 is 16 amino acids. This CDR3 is CASSLAQRLASYEQYF. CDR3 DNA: TGTGCCAGCAGCTTAGCGCAGAGACTAGCGAGTTACGAGCAGTACTTC.

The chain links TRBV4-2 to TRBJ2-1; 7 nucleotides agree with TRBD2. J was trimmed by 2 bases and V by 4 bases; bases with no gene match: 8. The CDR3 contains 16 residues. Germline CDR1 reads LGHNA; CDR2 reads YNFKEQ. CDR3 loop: CASSPMRENPYNEQFF. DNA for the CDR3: TGTGCCAGCAGCCCTATGCGGGAGAACCCCTACAATGAGCAGTTCTTC.

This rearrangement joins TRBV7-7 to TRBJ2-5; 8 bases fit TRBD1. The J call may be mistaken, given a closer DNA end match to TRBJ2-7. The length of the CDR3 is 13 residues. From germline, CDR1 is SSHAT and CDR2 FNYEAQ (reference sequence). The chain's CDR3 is CASSLVGQGEQYF. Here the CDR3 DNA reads TGTGCCAGCAGCCTTGTAGGACAGGGCGAGCAGTACTTC.

Written as DNA, the CDR3 is TGTGCCAGCAGCTTAGCCCTCCGGGACAGGGTCTATGGCTACACCTTC. Translated: CASSLALRDRVYGYTF. The chain couples TRBV7-2 to TRBJ1-2; TRBD1 matches 9 bases. V gave up 0 bases and J gave up 4 bases; unmatched junction bases: 6. The CDR3 consists of 16 residues. The germline CDR1 and CDR2 sequences are SGHTA and FQGNSA.

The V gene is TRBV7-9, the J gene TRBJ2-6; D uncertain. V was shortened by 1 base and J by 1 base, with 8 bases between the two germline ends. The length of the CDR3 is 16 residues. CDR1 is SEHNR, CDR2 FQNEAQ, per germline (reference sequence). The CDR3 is CASSLDVGSGANVLTF. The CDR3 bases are TGTGCCAGCAGCTTAGATGTCGGATCTGGGGCCAACGTCCTGACTTTC. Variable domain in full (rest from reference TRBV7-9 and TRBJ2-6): DTGVSQNPRHKITKRGQNVTFRCDPISEHNRLYWYRQTLGQGPEFLTYFQNEAQLEKSRLLSDRFSAERPKGSFSTLEIQRTEQGDSAMYLCASSLDVGSGANVLTFGAGSRLTVL.

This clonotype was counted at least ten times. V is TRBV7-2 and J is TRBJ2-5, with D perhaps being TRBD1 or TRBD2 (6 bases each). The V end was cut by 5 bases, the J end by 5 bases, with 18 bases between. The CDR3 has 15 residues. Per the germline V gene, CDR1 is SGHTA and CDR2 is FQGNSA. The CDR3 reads CASSQTRDTGETQYF. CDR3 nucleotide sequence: TGTGCCAGCAGCCAAACGCGGGACACTGGGGAGACCCAGTACTTC.

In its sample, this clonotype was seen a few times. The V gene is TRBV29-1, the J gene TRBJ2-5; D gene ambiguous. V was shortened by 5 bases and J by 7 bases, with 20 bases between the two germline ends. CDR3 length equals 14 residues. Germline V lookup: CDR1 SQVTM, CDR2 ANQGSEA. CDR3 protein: CSVTTEPYRRTQYF. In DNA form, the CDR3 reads TGCAGCGTTACGACGGAGCCCTATAGGAGGACCCAGTACTTC.

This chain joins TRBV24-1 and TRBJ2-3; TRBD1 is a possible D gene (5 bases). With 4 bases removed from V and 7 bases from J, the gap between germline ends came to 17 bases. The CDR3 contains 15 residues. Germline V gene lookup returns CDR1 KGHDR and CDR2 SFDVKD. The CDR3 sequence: CATSDPRDSQHTQYF. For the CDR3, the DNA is TGTGCCACCAGTGACCCCAGGGATTCACAGCATACGCAGTATTTT.

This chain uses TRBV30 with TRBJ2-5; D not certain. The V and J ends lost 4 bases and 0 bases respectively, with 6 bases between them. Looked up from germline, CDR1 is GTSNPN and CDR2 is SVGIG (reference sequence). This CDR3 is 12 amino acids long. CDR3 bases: TGTGCCTGGACGGGCAACCAAGAGACCCAGTACTTC. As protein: CAWTGNQETQYF.

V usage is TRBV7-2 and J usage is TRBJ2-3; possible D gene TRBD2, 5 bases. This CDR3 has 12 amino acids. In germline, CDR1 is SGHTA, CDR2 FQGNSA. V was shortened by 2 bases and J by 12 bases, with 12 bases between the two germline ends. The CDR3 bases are TGTGCCAGCAGCTTAACGCTAGCAGTTCAGTATTTT. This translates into CASSLTLAVQYF.

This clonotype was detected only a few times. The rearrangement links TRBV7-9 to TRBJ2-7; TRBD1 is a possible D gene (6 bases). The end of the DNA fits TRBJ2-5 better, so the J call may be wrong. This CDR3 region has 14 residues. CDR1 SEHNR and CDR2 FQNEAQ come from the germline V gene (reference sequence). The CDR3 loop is CASSLNRVSETQYF. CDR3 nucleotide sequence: TGTGCCAGCAGCCTCAACAGGGTTTCGGAGACCCAGTACTTC.

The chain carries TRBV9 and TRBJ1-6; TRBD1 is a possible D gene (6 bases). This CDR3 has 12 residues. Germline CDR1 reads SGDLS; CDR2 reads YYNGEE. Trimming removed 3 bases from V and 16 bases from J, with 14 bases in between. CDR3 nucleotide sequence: TGTGCCAGCAGCGCCATGACAGGCCCTCTCCACTTT. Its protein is CASSAMTGPLHF. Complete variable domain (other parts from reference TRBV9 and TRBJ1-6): DSGVTQTPKHLITATGQRVTLRCSPRSGDLSVYWYQQSLDQGLQFLIQYYNGEERAKGNILERFSAQQFPDLHSELNLSSLELGDSALYFCASSAMTGPLHFGNGTRLTVT.

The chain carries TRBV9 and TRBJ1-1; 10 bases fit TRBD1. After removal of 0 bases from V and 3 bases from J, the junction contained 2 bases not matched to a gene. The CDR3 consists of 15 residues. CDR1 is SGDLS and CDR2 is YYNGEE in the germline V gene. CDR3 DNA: TGTGCCAGCAGCGTAGATGGGACAGGGGACACTGAAGCTTTCTTT. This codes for CASSVDGTGDTEAFF.

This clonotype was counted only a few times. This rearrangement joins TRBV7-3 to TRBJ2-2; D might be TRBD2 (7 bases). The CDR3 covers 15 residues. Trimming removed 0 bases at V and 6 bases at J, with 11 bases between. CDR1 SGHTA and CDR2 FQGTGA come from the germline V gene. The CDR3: CASSLTGGLAGELFF. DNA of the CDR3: TGTGCCAGCAGCTTAACGGGGGGGCTGGCCGGGGAGCTGTTTTTT. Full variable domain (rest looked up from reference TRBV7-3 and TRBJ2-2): GAGVSQTPSNKVTEKGKYVELRCDPISGHTALYWYRQSLGQGPEFLIYFQGTGAADDSGLPNDRFFAVRPEGSVSTLKIQRTERGDSAVYLCASSLTGGLAGELFFGEGSRLTVL.